This entry lists 4 T cell receptor beta chains sequenced from one sample in a study of control samples from healthy donors and cancer patients. The table came from immunoSEQ multiplex PCR; TCRdb's copy has only in-frame clones and leaves some out. The sample lists roughly 90,000 clones, roughly 86% seen once, with roughly 9.8% in the top ten. The specimen sequenced was blood. These receptors all come from a woman aged 60-75 years in good health.

The chain couples TRBV28 to TRBJ2-7, with D perhaps matching TRBD2 (5 bases). The CDR3 is 14 amino acids. V lost 6 bases to trimming and J lost 0 bases, with 12 bases between them. CDR1 is MDHEN, CDR2 SYDVKM, per germline. CDR3 sequence (DNA): TGTGCCAGCAGCGGGAATCCCCTCTCCTACGAGCAGTACTTC. This translates into CASSGNPLSYEQYF.

The chain has TRBV11-2 and TRBJ1-3; D is uncertain. The CDR3 is 14 amino acids. The V gene's germline CDR1 is SGHAT and CDR2 FQNNGV. V was trimmed by 1 base and J by 1 base, leaving 5 bases between them. The CDR3 loop reads CASSLVGSGNTIYF. As DNA, the CDR3 is TGTGCCAGCAGCTTAGTAGGGTCTGGAAACACCATATATTTT.

The chain carries TRBV2 and TRBJ2-1; TRBD2 aligns across 8 bases. V trimming: 6 bases; J trimming: 0 bases; junction bases outside the gene matches: 1. The CDR3 length is 14 residues. Germline CDR1 SNHLY, CDR2 FYNNEI. CDR3 coding DNA: TGTGCCAGCAGCCGGGGGGGCTCCTACAATGAGCAGTTCTTC. Translation gives CASSRGGSYNEQFF.

This clone was observed a few times. V is TRBV12-5 and J is TRBJ1-2; 10 positions agree with TRBD1. The CDR3 runs to 14 residues. Unmatched junction bases numbered 0, after V lost 1 base and J lost 4 bases. Germline V gene lookup returns CDR1 LGHNT and CDR2 FRNRAP. In nucleotides, the CDR3 is TGTGCTAGTGGTTTGGGGACAGGGGGCTATGGCTACACCTTC. Translation: CASGLGTGGYGYTF.